Detailed here is one T cell receptor (beta chain). What it binds is not known. A much larger clonotype is one base distant, so this may be a read error. These data come from a study of molecular identifiers for immune sequencing clone quantification. Whole-study results and caveats: Identical TCR molecules sharing a barcode could underestimate highly expanded clone sizes.

The CDR3 is 12 residues long. Germline CDR1 SGHRS, CDR2 YFSETQ. In the sort, naive CD8 T cells were defined as CD8+CD4-CCR7+CD45RA+. Bulk TCR libraries used previously described methods and listed TCR primers. Each CDR3 protein is one row after TCRdb ran MiXCR on the PCR reads. The table has approximately 500,000 distinct CDR3 sequences, about a fifth seen once; the top ten hold around 0.86%. Source material: naive CD8+ T cells from blood, with Jurkat cell RNA spiked in. Subset specified: FACS-sorted CD8+CD4-CCR7+CD45RA+ naive T cells. This chain uses TRBV5-1 with TRBJ2-5; the D is unclear. This receptor was identified in a human donor in good health. Some libraries in this study had Jurkat cell RNA spiked in. CDR3 sequence (DNA): TGCACCAGCAGCTTGGATATCGAGACCCAGTACTTC. Residues: CTSSLDIETQYF.